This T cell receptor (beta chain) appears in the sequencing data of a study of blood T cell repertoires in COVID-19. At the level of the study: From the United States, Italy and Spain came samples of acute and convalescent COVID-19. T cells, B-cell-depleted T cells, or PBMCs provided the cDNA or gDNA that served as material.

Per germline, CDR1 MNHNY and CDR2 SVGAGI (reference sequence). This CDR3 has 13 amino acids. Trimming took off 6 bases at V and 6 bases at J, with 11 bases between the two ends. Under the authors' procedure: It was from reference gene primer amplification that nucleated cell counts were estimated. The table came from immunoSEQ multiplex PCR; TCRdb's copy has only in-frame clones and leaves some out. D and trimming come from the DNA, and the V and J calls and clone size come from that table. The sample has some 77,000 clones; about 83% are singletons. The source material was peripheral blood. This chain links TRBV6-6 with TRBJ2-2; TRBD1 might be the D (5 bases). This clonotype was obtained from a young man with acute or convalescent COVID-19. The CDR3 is CASRNRNPGELFF. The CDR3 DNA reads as TGTGCCAGCAGGAACAGGAATCCCGGGGAGCTGTTTTTT.